This TCR beta chain was documented in a study of a mutant IDH1 vaccine in newly diagnosed glioma. Overall study: Eight vaccinations reached patients in weeks 1, 3, 5, 7, 11, 15, 19 and 23. Before enrollment, the patients had been treated with radiotherapy alone, temozolomide alone, or both together. Most of them had received both. Points from the study as a whole: Pseudoprogression appeared unlinked to shifts in leading peripheral T cell clonotypes. The occurrence of vaccine-induced immune responses was seen in 93.3% of patients.

Assay used: immunoSEQ multiplex PCR; TCRdb lists only in-frame clones, some missing. The data show about 56,000 clones, about 89% seen once. This CDR3 has 13 amino acids. CDR1 and CDR2 from the germline V gene are SGHAT and FQDESV (reference sequence). V lost 0 bases and J 4 bases, leaving 7 bases between the germline ends. The time point: week 23, last vaccination. With topical imiquimod, each dose of the vaccine consisted of 300 ug of mutant IDH1 20-mer peptide. With regard to this clone: The antigen is undetermined.

This material consisted of PBMCs, taken from a glioma patient whose treatment included an IDH1 peptide vaccine. This chain connects TRBV11-1 to TRBJ2-7; D is undetermined. The receptor was isolated from a man between 40 and 49 years old with glioma. The CDR3 bases are TGTGCCAGCAGCTTAGCGCTGGGTTACGAGCAGTACTTC. It codes for CASSLALGYEQYF.